One sample yielded the 24 T cell receptor beta chains listed below, sequenced in a study of T-cell memory formation after mild COVID-19. TCRdb passed the 5' RACE reads through MiXCR, listing each CDR3 protein once. Here the sample spans around 420,000 distinct CDR3 sequences, 24% being singletons. Sample: PBMCs or a T cell subset sorted from them (not recorded which). These receptors came from an adult woman who had mild COVID-19 (a few samples of this study predate the infection). Cell type and time point are not known.

V usage is TRBV6-5 and J usage is TRBJ2-4; 13 bases are shared with TRBD2. This CDR3 spans 18 amino acids. Germline CDR1 and CDR2: MNHEY and SVGAGI. After removal of 4 bases from V and 6 bases from J, the junction contained 12 bases not matched to a gene. Written as DNA, the CDR3 is TGTGCCAGCAGTTCTTCTCCCCCTACTAGCGGGAGGGGAAACATTCAGTACTTC. Amino acids: CASSSSPPTSGRGNIQYF.

The chain uses TRBV7-2 and TRBJ1-1, with a tentative D call TRBD1 (5 bases). CDR1 and CDR2 (germline): SGHTA, FQGNSA. The CDR3 consists of 14 residues. With 6 bases removed from V and 4 bases from J, the gap between germline ends came to 15 bases. In nucleotides, the CDR3 is TGTGCCAGCAGGCCACCAGGCGGGGGCACTGAAGCTTTCTTT. It translates to CASRPPGGGTEAFF.

This clonotype showed up just a few times. This chain joins TRBV5-1 and TRBJ2-4; 10 nucleotides align to TRBD1. CDR3 size: 17 residues. Germline V gene data show CDR1 as SGHRS and CDR2 as YFSETQ. V dropped 4 bases and J dropped 0; count of bases not matched to a gene: 7. This CDR3 is CASSHDRGRLAKNIQYF. The CDR3 region has the DNA TGCGCCAGCAGCCATGACAGGGGGCGCCTAGCCAAAAACATTCAGTACTTC.

This clonotype came up a few times. The chain uses TRBV27 and TRBJ2-3, with 7 bases aligning to TRBD1. Germline CDR1 reads MNHEY; CDR2 reads SMNVEV (reference sequence). This CDR3 comprises 16 residues. V gave up 5 bases and J gave up 5 bases; unmatched junction bases: 13. CDR3 DNA sequence: TGTGCCAGCAGTATCAAAACAGGGGCGATACGAGATACGCAGTATTTT. Translation: CASSIKTGAIRDTQYF.

The chain recombines TRBV24-1 with TRBJ2-5; weak D call: TRBD2 (5 bases). The CDR3 has 13 residues. The germline CDR1 and CDR2 sequences are KGHDR and SFDVKD. With 12 bases removed from V and 8 bases from J, the gap between germline ends came to 21 bases. CDR3 amino acids: CASATTVSGTQYF. CDR3 nucleotides: TGTGCCTCCGCAACGACGGTGAGCGGAACCCAGTACTTC.

This clonotype was counted a few times. The rearrangement joins TRBV12-3 or TRBV12-4 to TRBJ2-3, with D perhaps TRBD1 (7 bases). Trimming left V 6 bases short and J 2 bases short, with 18 bases between. The length of the CDR3 is 16 residues. The CDR3 DNA reads TGTGCCAGCAGGTCGGCGGGACAGTTAGCCACAGATACGCAGTATTTT. It translates to CASRSAGQLATDTQYF.

The chain couples TRBV2 to TRBJ2-3; 9 bases agree with TRBD2. V was clipped by 1 base and J by 4 bases; unmatched bases: 3. The germline CDR1 and CDR2 sequences are SNHLY and FYNNEI. The CDR3 runs to 15 residues. The CDR3 nucleotides read TGTGCCAGCAGTGAAGAAGCGGGAGGTTCAGATACGCAGTATTTT. Amino acids: CASSEEAGGSDTQYF.

The table lists this clonotype with a few counts. The chain employs TRBV30 and TRBJ2-1; D is undetermined. Germline loops: CDR1 GTSNPN, CDR2 SVGIG (reference sequence). This CDR3 has 13 amino acids. V lost 4 bases and J lost 7, with 14 bases in between. CDR3 residues: CAWKKSTSNEQFF. Here the CDR3 DNA reads TGTGCCTGGAAAAAGTCCACTTCAAATGAGCAGTTCTTC. The whole variable domain, filled in from reference TRBV30 and TRBJ2-1, reads SQTIHQWPATLVQPVGSPLSLECTVEGTSNPNLYWYRQAAGRGLQLLFYSVGIGQISSEVPQNLSASRPQDRQFILSSKKLLLSDSGFYLCAWKKSTSNEQFFGPGTRLTVL.

The chain employs TRBV7-3 and TRBJ2-1; D gene ambiguous. The ends were cut back, 3 bases at V and 7 bases at J, with 10 bases in the middle. Germline V gives CDR1 SGHTA, CDR2 FQGTGA. This CDR3 is 13 amino acids long. CDR3 in amino acids: CASSFDPGNEQFF. The CDR3 bases are TGTGCCAGCAGCTTCGACCCCGGGAATGAGCAGTTCTTC.

The J gene is TRBJ1-2, the V gene TRBV7-9; TRBD1 is a possible D gene (5 bases). The V end was cut by 4 bases, the J end by 9 bases, with 15 bases between. CDR3 length equals 13 residues. Per the germline V gene, CDR1 is SEHNR and CDR2 is FQNEAQ (reference sequence). This chain's CDR3 is CASSWLGGESYTF. CDR3 DNA sequence: TGTGCCAGCAGCTGGCTGGGGGGAGAGAGCTACACCTTC.

CDR3: CASSEIRTGVHNEQFF. DNA of the CDR3: TGTGCCAGCAGTGAGATCCGGACAGGGGTCCACAATGAGCAGTTCTTC. The chain joins TRBV12-3 or TRBV12-4 to TRBJ2-1; TRBD1 agrees at 9 bases. The ends lost 5 bases at V and 5 bases at J; junction bases unmatched: 10. This CDR3 has 16 residues.

This clonotype was detected only a few times. The V and J genes are TRBV5-1 and TRBJ2-7; 7 nucleotides line up with TRBD2. CDR1 and CDR2 (germline): SGHRS, YFSETQ. The length of the CDR3 is 13 residues. Germline trimming cut 2 bases from V and 6 bases from J; bases unmatched to any gene: 5. The CDR3, as DNA: TGCGCCAGCAGCTTCGCGGGAGAAGGCGAGCAGTACTTC. Translating it yields CASSFAGEGEQYF.

This clonotype was seen a few times. This chain joins TRBV3-1 and TRBJ1-2, with 7 nucleotides matching TRBD1. Germline CDR1 reads LGHDT; CDR2 reads YNNKEL (reference sequence). This CDR3 is 16 amino acids long. The V gene end was trimmed by 5 bases and the J gene end by 5 bases; junction bases not matched to a gene: 14. The CDR3 loop is CASSYFRDSSRYGYTF. The CDR3 DNA reads as TGTGCCAGCAGCTACTTCCGGGACAGCTCGCGGTATGGCTACACCTTC.

This clonotype came up a few times. The V and J genes are TRBV12-3 or TRBV12-4 and TRBJ2-1, with 8 nucleotides matching TRBD2. This CDR3 has 13 amino acids. V lost 5 bases, J lost 7 bases, and 4 bases stayed unmatched. The CDR3 spells CASSRTSMNEQFF. CDR3 in DNA: TGTGCCAGCAGTCGGACTAGCATGAATGAGCAGTTCTTC.

V gene TRBV24-1 combines with J gene TRBJ2-2; D is ambiguous. The V end was cut by 4 bases, the J end by 6 bases, with 8 bases between. CDR1 is KGHDR, CDR2 SFDVKD, per germline. CDR3 length: 13 amino acids. CDR3 nucleotide sequence: TGTGCCACCAGTGAGGGTAGGCCCGGGGAGCTGTTTTTT. It encodes CATSEGRPGELFF.

In DNA form, the CDR3 reads TGTGCCAGCAGCCCCGATGGGGCCCGCTCTGGGGCCAACGTCCTGACTTTC. This encodes CASSPDGARSGANVLTF. This chain connects TRBV7-3 to TRBJ2-6, with D maybe TRBD1 (5 bases). The germline V gene encodes CDR1 SGHTA and CDR2 FQGTGA. V gave up 5 bases and J gave up 0 bases, with 14 bases separating them. This CDR3 is built from 17 residues. Drawing the rest from reference TRBV7-3 and TRBJ2-6, the complete variable domain is GAGVSQTPSNKVTEKGKYVELRCDPISGHTALYWYRQSLGQGPEFLIYFQGTGAADDSGLPNDRFFAVRPEGSVSTLKIQRTERGDSAVYLCASSPDGARSGANVLTFGAGSRLTVL.

V gene TRBV6-2 or TRBV6-3 combines with J gene TRBJ2-7; 9 bases agree with TRBD2. The V segment lost 6 bases and the J segment 7 bases; nucleotides outside the gene matches: 7. CDR1 and CDR2 from the germline V gene are MNHEY and SVGEGT. The CDR3 runs 13 residues. CDR3 loop: CASSSLLAGEQYF. DNA for the CDR3: TGTGCCAGCAGCTCCCTCCTAGCGGGGGAGCAGTACTTC.

This clonotype was seen more than once but under ten times. This chain uses TRBV5-1 with TRBJ1-1; 9 bases map to TRBD1. Germline V lookup: CDR1 SGHRS, CDR2 YFSETQ. Unmatched junction bases numbered 7, after V lost 0 bases and J lost 4 bases. The CDR3 extends over 16 amino acids. The CDR3 reads CASSLDTGGAGTEAFF. Here the CDR3 DNA reads TGCGCCAGCAGCTTGGATACAGGGGGCGCGGGCACTGAAGCTTTCTTT.

This clonotype was counted a few times. The chain carries TRBV5-4 and TRBJ1-1, with D hard to call. The germline V gene encodes CDR1 SGHNT and CDR2 YYREEE (reference sequence). The CDR3 runs to 12 residues. Trimming removed 0 bases at V and 7 bases at J, with 7 bases between. The CDR3 spells CASSLEVSEAFF. DNA of the CDR3: TGTGCCAGCAGCTTGGAGGTGAGTGAAGCTTTCTTT.

The chain links TRBV29-1 to TRBJ2-2; 9 nucleotides match TRBD2. There are 16 residues in the CDR3. Germline V gives CDR1 SQVTM, CDR2 ANQGSEA. Trimming at V came to 0 bases and at J to 6 bases, leaving 8 bases not matched to a gene. For the CDR3, the DNA is TGCAGCGTTGAAGATAGGCGGGAGGGCCTCGCCGGGGAGCTGTTTTTT. It translates to CSVEDRREGLAGELFF.

In this sample, this clonotype turned up many times. The J gene is TRBJ2-7, the V gene TRBV7-9; 14 nucleotides align to TRBD2. J gave up 2 bases and V 5 bases, and 14 bases lay outside the gene matches. CDR1 is SEHNR and CDR2 is FQNEAQ in the germline V gene (reference sequence). The CDR3 has 19 residues. The CDR3 protein is CASSKQTGTSGSRAYEQYF. The CDR3 bases are TGTGCCAGCAGCAAGCAGACCGGGACTAGCGGGAGTAGGGCCTACGAGCAGTACTTC.

The J gene is TRBJ1-1, the V gene TRBV4-3; no definite D call. Per germline, CDR1 LGHNA and CDR2 YSLEER. V lost 3 bases to trimming and J lost 6 bases, with 8 bases between them. The CDR3 totals 12 residues. CDR3 protein: CASSQGRSEAFF. The DNA of the CDR3 is TGCGCCAGCAGCCAGGGTCGGTCTGAAGCTTTCTTT.

This clonotype has more than one count but fewer than ten. The chain uses TRBV20-1 and TRBJ2-2; tentative D call: TRBD2 (5 bases). CDR1 and CDR2 from the germline V gene are DFQATT and SNEGSKA (reference sequence). V was cut by 6 bases and J by 2 bases, with 16 bases left in between. The CDR3 has 15 amino acids. In DNA, the CDR3 is TGCAGTGCCCAGTCGGTAGCGAGAAACACCGGGGAGCTGTTTTTT. This translates into CSAQSVARNTGELFF.

The chain is built from TRBV7-2 and TRBJ1-2; D not resolved. Trimming shortened V by 7 bases and J by 4 bases, and 13 bases separated the two germline ends. Germline V gene data show CDR1 as SGHTA and CDR2 as FQGNSA. The CDR3 loop spans 13 amino acids. The CDR3 loop is CASNLLVSYGYTF. The CDR3, as DNA: TGTGCCAGCAACCTCCTGGTTAGCTATGGCTACACCTTC. Supplemented by reference TRBV7-2 and TRBJ1-2, the full variable domain reads GAGVSQSPSNKVTEKGKDVELRCDPISGHTALYWYRQSLGQGLEFLIYFQGNSAPDKSGLPSDRFSAERTGGSVSTLTIQRTQQEDSAVYLCASNLLVSYGYTFGSGTRLTVV.